Described below is a single T cell receptor (beta chain) sequence and its context. Authors' analysis steps: Reference gene primer amplification in the assay estimated nucleated cell counts. This table comes from immunoSEQ multiplex PCR, and its TCRdb copy is limited to in-frame clones, with some not included. V, J and clone size were drawn from that table, and D and trimming were deduced from the DNA. The table lists some 300,000 clones, 90% to 95% of them singletons. Those who participated ranged in age from roughly 18 to 100 years and resided in about two dozen US areas. The sample originates from a study of blood T cell repertoires in COVID-19. Trimming removed 0 bases from V and 5 bases from J; junction bases left unmatched: 7. Germline loops: CDR1 MNHEY, CDR2 SVGAGI. This CDR3 region has 15 residues.

The sequence was obtained from a woman under 40 who had been exposed to COVID-19. The sequencing sample was made of PBMCs or T cells enriched from blood (not recorded which). The chain carries TRBV6-5 and TRBJ2-7; 7 bases match TRBD1. The CDR3: CASSYSVNRGHEQYF. The DNA of the CDR3 is TGTGCCAGCAGTTACTCCGTGAACAGGGGCCACGAGCAGTACTTC.